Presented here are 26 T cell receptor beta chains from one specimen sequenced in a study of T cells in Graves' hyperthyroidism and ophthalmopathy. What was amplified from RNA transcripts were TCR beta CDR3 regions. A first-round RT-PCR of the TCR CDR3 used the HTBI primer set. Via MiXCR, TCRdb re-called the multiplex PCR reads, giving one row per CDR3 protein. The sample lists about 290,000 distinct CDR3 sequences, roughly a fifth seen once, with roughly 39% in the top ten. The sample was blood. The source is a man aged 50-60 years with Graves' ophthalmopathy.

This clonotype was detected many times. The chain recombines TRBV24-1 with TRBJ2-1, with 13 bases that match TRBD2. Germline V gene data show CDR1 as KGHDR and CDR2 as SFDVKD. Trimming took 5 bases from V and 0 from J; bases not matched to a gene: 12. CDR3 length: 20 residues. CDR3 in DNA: TGTGCCACCAGTGCCTCCTTAGGACTAGCGGGAGCTTCCTCCTACAATGAGCAGTTCTTC. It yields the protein CATSASLGLAGASSYNEQFF.

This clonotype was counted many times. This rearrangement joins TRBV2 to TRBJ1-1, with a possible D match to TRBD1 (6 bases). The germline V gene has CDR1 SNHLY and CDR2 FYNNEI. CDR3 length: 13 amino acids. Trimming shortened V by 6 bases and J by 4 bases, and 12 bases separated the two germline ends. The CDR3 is CASSLQGSTEAFF. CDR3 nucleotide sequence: TGTGCCAGCAGCCTACAGGGATCCACTGAAGCTTTCTTT.

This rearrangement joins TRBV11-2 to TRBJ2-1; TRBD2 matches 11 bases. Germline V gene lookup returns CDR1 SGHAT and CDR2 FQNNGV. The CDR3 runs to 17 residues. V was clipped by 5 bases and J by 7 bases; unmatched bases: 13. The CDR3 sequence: CASSVAPVGLAVNEQFF. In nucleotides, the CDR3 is TGTGCCAGCAGCGTAGCCCCAGTGGGACTAGCGGTAAATGAGCAGTTCTTC.

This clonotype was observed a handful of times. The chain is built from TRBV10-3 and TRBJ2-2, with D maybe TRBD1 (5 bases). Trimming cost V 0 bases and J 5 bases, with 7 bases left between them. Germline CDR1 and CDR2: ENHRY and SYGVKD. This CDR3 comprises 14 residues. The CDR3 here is CAISESRGTGELFF. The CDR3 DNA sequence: TGTGCCATCAGTGAGTCAAGGGGAACCGGGGAGCTGTTTTTT.

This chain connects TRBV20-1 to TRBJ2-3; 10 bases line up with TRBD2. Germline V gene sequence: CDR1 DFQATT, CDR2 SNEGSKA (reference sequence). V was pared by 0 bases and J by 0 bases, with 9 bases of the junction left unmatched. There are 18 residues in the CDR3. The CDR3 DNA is TGCAGTGCTAGAGATCGTAGCGGGAGGTCCCAAAGCACAGATACGCAGTATTTT. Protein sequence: CSARDRSGRSQSTDTQYF.

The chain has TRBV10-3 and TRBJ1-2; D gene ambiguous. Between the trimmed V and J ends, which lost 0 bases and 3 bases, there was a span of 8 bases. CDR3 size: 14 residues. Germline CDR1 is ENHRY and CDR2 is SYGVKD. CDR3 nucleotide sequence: TGTGCCATCAGTGAGTCAGGGCAACACTATGGCTACACCTTC. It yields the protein CAISESGQHYGYTF.

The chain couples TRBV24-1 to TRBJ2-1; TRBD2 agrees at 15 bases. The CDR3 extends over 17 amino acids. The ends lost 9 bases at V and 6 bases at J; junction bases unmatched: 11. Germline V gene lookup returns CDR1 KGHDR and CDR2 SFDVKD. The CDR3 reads CATSPGLAGGGSNEQFF. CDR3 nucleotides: TGTGCCACCTCCCCGGGACTAGCGGGAGGAGGGTCCAATGAGCAGTTCTTC.

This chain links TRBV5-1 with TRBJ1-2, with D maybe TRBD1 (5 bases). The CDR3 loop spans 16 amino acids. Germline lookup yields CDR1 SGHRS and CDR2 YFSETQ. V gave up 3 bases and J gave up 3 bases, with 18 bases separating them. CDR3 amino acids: CASSYSQAQAYYGYTF. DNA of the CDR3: TGCGCCAGCAGCTATTCACAGGCACAGGCTTACTATGGCTACACCTTC.

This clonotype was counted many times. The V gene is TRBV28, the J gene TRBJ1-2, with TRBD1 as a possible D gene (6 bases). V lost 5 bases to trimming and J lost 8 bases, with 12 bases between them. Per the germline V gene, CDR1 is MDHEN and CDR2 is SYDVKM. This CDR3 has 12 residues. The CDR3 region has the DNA TGTGCCAGCAGTCAGGGGCTTGGGGGCTACACCTTC. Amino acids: CASSQGLGGYTF.

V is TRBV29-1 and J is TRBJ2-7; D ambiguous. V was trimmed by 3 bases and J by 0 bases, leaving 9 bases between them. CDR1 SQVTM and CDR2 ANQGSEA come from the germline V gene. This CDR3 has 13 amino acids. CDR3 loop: CSVDLTPSYEQYF. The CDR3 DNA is TGCAGCGTTGACTTGACACCCTCCTACGAGCAGTACTTC.

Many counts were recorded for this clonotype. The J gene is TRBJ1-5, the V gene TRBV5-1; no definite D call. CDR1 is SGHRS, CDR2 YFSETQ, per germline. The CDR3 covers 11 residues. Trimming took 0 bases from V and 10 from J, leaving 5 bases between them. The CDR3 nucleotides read TGCGCCAGCAGCTTGGTCCGACCCCAGCATTTT. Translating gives CASSLVRPQHF.

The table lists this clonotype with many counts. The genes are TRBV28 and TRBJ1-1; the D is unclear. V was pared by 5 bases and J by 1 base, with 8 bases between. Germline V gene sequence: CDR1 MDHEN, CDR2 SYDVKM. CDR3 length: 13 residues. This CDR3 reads CASSMGANTEAFF. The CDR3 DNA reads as TGTGCCAGCAGTATGGGAGCGAACACTGAAGCTTTCTTT.

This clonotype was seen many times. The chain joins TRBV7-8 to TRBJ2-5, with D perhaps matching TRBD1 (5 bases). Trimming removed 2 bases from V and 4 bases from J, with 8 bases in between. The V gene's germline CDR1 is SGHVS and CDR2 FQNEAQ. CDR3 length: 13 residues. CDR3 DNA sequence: TGTGCCAGCAGCTTAAGGGGTATAGAGACCCAGTACTTC. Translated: CASSLRGIETQYF. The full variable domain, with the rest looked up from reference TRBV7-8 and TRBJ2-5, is GAGVSQSPRYKVAKRGQDVALRCDPISGHVSLFWYQQALGQGPEFLTYFQNEAQLDKSGLPSDRFFAERPEGSVSTLKIQRTQQEDSAVYLCASSLRGIETQYFGPGTRLLVL.

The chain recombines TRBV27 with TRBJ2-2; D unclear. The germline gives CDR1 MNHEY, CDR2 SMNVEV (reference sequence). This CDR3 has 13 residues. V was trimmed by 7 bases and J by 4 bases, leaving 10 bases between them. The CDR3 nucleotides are TGTGCCAGCATGGGGTTCGGCACCGGGGAGCTGTTTTTT. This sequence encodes CASMGFGTGELFF.

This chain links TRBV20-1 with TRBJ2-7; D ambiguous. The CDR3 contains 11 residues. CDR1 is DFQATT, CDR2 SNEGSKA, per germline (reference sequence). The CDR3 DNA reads TGCAGCGCCCTGGGGTCCTACGAGCAGTACTTC. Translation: CSALGSYEQYF.

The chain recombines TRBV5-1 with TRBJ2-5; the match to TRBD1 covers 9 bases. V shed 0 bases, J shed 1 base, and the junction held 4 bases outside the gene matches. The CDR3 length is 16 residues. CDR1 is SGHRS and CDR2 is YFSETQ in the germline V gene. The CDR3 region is CASSLAGQGIQETQYF. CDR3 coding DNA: TGCGCCAGCAGCTTGGCCGGACAGGGGATCCAAGAGACCCAGTACTTC.

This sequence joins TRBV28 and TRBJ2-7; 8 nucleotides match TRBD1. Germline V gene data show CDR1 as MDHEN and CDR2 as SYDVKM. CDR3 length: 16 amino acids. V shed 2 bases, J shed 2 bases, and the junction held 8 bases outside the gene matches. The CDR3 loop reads CASSLPLGTGAYEQYF. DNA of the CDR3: TGTGCCAGCAGTTTACCCTTAGGGACAGGAGCCTACGAGCAGTACTTC.

CDR3 nucleotides: TGTGCCACCAGTGTCGCGGGAGGGCCTTCCGGGGAGCTGTTTTTT. This gives the protein CATSVAGGPSGELFF. The V and J genes are TRBV24-1 and TRBJ2-2; TRBD2 agrees at 9 bases. The CDR3 is 15 residues long. Germline lookup yields CDR1 KGHDR and CDR2 SFDVKD. V trimming: 5 bases; J trimming: 6 bases; junction bases outside the gene matches: 6.

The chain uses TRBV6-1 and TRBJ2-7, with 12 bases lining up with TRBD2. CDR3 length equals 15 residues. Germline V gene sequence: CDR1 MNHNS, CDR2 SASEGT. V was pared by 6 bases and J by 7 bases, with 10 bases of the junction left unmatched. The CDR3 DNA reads TGTGCCAGCAGGTCGACTAGCGGGAGATCGGGAGAGCAGTACTTC. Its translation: CASRSTSGRSGEQYF.

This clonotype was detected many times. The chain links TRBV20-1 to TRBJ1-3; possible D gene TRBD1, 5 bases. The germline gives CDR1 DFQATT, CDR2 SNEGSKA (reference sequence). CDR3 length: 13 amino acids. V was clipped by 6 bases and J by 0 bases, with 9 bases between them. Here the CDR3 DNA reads TGCAGTGCGAAGGGGAACTCTGGAAACACCATATATTTT. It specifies CSAKGNSGNTIYF.

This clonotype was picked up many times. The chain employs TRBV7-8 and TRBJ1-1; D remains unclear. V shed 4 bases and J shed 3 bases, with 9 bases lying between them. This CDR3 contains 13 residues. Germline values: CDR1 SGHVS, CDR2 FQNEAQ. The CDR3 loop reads CASSSQEHTEAFF. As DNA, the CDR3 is TGTGCCAGCAGCTCCCAGGAGCACACTGAAGCTTTCTTT.

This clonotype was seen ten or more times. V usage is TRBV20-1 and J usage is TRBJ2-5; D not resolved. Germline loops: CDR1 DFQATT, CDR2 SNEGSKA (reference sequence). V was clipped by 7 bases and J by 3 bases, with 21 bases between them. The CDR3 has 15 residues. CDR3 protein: CSVTDPIGVKETQYF. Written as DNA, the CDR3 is TGCAGTGTCACAGACCCGATAGGAGTCAAAGAGACCCAGTACTTC.

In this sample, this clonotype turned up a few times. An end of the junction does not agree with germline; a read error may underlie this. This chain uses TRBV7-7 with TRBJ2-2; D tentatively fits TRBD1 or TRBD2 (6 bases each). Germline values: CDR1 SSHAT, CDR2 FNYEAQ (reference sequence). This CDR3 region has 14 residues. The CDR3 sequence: CASSLRGQTGELFF. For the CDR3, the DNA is TGTGCTAGCAGCTTACGGGGGCAAACCGGGGAGCTGTTTTTT.

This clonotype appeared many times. CDR3 nucleotide sequence: TGTGCCTGGAGTGTACGGGCAGCGTACCAAGAGACCCAGTACTTC. This encodes CAWSVRAAYQETQYF. The chain combines TRBV30 with TRBJ2-5; no firm D call. Germline V gives CDR1 GTSNPN, CDR2 SVGIG (reference sequence). Deletions cut 0 bases from V and 0 bases from J, with 11 bases between. The CDR3 consists of 15 residues.

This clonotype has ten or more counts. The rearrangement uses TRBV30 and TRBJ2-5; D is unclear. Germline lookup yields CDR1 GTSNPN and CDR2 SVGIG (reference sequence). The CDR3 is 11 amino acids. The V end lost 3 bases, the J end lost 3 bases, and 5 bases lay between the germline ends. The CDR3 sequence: CAWSFKETQYF. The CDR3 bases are TGTGCCTGGAGCTTCAAAGAGACCCAGTACTTC.

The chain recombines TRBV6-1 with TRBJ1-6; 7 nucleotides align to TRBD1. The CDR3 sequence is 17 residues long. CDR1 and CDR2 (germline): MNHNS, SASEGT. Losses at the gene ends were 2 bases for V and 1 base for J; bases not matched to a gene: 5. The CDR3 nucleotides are TGTGCCAGCAGTGAATTGCCGACAGGGTCCTATAATTCACCCCTCCACTTT. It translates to CASSELPTGSYNSPLHF.